This TCR beta chain was captured by sequencing in a study of blood T cell repertoires in COVID-19. Study-wide context: Sites across the United States, Italy and Spain contributed samples from acute and convalescent COVID-19. Sources were T cells, B-cell-depleted T cells, or PBMCs; the material itself was cDNA or gDNA.

Germline V CDR1 and CDR2: MNHNY, SVGAGI (reference sequence). The CDR3 has 14 amino acids. The ends lost 6 bases at V and 2 bases at J; junction bases unmatched: 4. Authors' data handling: Reference gene primer amplification yielded estimated nucleated cell counts. TCRdb keeps only in-frame clones here, not all; method: immunoSEQ multiplex PCR. Clonal size and the V and J genes are those of that table, whereas D and trimming came from the DNA. The sample lists roughly 120,000 clones, roughly 70% seen once, with under 1% in the top ten. The V gene is TRBV6-6, the J gene TRBJ1-5, with TRBD1 identical over 7 bases. Source material: peripheral blood. The origin of this receptor is a human donor with acute or convalescent COVID-19. The donor label of this sample is uncertain. CDR3 in amino acids: CASRPDRGNQPQHF. In DNA form, the CDR3 reads TGTGCCAGCAGGCCTGACAGGGGCAATCAGCCCCAGCATTTT.